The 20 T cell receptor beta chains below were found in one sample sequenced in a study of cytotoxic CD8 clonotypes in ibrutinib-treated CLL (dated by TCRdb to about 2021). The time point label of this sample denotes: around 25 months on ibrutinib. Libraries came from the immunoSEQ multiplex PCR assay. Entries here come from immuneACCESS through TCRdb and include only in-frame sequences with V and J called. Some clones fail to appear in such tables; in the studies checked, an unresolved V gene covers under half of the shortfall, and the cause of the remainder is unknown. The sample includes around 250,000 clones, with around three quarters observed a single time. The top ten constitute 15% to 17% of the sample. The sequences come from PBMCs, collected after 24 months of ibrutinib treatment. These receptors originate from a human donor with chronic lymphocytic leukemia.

DNA for the CDR3: TGTGCCAGCAGTTTGCTGTTTGCTGGGGCCAACGTCCTGACTTTC. Protein sequence: CASSLLFAGANVLTF. This rearrangement joins TRBV28 to TRBJ2-6; D unclear. CDR1 and CDR2 (germline): MDHEN, SYDVKM. The CDR3 totals 15 residues. V dropped 3 bases and J dropped 2 bases, with 8 bases sitting between them.

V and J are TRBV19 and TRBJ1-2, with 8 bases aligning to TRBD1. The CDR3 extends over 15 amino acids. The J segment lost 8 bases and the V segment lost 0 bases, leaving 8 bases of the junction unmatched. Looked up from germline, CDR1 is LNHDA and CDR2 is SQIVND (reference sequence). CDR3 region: CASSIDRGLSRGYTF. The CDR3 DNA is TGTGCCAGTAGTATAGACAGGGGGCTGTCTAGAGGCTACACCTTC.

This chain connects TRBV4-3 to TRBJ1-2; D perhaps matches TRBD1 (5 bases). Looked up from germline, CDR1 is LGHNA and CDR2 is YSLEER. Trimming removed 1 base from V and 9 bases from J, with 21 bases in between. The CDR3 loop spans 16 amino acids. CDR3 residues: CASSQGLRAVDNSYTF. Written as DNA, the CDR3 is TGCGCCAGCAGCCAAGGGCTAAGGGCCGTGGACAATAGCTACACCTTC.

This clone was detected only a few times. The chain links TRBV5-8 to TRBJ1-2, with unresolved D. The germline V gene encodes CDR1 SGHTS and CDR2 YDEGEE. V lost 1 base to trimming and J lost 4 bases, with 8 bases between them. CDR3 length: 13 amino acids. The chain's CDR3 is CASSLTVTYGYTF. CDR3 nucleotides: TGTGCCAGCAGCTTGACTGTGACCTATGGCTACACCTTC.

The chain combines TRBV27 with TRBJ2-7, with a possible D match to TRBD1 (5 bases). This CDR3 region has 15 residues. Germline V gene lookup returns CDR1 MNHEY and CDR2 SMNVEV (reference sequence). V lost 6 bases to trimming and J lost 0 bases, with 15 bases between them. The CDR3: CASSLKQVSSYEQYF. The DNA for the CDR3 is TGTGCCAGCAGCTTGAAACAGGTCAGCTCCTACGAGCAGTACTTC.

CDR3 DNA: TGTGCCACCACGGGGGAGGGCTCTAGCACAGATACGCAGTATTTT. Residues: CATTGEGSSTDTQYF. The rearrangement uses TRBV10-3 and TRBJ2-3; 7 bases line up with TRBD2. The CDR3 totals 15 residues. With 10 bases clipped from V and 0 bases from J, the junction kept 10 bases outside the gene matches. CDR1 is ENHRY, CDR2 SYGVKD, per germline.

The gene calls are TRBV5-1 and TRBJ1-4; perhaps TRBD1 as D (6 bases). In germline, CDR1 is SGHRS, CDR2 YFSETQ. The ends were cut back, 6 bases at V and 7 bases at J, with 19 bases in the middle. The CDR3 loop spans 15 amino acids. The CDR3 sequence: CASTPWGGPSEKLFF. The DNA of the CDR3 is TGCGCCAGCACTCCTTGGGGGGGGCCGTCTGAAAAACTGTTTTTT.

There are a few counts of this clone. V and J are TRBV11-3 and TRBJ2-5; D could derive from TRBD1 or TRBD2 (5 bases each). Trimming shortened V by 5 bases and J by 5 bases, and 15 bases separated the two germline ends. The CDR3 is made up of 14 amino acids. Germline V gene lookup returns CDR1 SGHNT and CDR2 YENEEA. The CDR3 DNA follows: TGTGCCAGCAGCGGATTTGAGGGGCGGGAGACCCAGTACTTC. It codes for CASSGFEGRETQYF.

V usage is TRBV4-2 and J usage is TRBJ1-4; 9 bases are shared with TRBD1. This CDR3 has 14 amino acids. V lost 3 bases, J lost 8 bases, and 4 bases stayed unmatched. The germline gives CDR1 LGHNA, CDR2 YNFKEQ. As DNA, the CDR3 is TGTGCCAGCAGCCAGGACAGGGGTCCAGAAAAACTGTTTTTT. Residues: CASSQDRGPEKLFF.

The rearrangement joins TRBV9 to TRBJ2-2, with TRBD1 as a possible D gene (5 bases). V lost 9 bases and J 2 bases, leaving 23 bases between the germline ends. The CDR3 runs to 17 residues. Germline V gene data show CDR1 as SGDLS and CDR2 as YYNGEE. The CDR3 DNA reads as TGTGCCAACCAACCGACCTGGGGCCCGACAAACACCGGGGAGCTGTTTTTT. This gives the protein CANQPTWGPTNTGELFF.

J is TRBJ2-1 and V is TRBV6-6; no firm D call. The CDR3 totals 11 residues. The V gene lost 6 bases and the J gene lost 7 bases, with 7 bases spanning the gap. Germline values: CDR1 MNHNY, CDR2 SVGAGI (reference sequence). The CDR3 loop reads CASSPSNEQFF. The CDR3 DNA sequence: TGTGCCAGCAGCCCCAGTAATGAGCAGTTCTTC.

The CDR3 reads CASTSGGLTNTGELFF. CDR3 DNA: TGTGCCAGTACCTCCGGGGGGCTTACGAACACCGGGGAGCTGTTTTTT. The chain couples TRBV19 to TRBJ2-2, with D possibly being TRBD2 (7 bases). The length of the CDR3 is 16 residues. The V end was cut by 7 bases, the J end by 0 bases, with 15 bases between. Germline-derived CDR1 and CDR2 are LNHDA and SQIVND (reference sequence).

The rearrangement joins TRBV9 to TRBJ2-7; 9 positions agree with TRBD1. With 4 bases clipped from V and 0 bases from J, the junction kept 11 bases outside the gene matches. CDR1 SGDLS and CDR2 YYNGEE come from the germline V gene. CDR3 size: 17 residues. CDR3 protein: CASSPKRGTGHSYEQYF. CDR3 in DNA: TGTGCCAGCAGCCCCAAGAGAGGGACAGGGCACTCCTACGAGCAGTACTTC.

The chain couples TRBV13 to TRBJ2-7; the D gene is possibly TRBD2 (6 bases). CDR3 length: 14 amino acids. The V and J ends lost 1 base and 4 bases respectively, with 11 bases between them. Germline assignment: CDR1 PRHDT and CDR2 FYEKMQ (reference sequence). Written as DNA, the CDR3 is TGTGCCAGCAGCTTAGCGGGAGTCTTTTACGAGCAGTACTTC. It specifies CASSLAGVFYEQYF.

CDR3: CASSQDRINTGELFF. CDR3 sequence (DNA): TGTGCCAGCAGCCAAGATAGGATAAACACCGGGGAGCTGTTTTTT. V gene TRBV4-2 combines with J gene TRBJ2-2; no reliable D call. This CDR3 contains 15 residues. Germline values: CDR1 LGHNA, CDR2 YNFKEQ. V dropped 0 bases and J dropped 2 bases, with 7 bases sitting between them.

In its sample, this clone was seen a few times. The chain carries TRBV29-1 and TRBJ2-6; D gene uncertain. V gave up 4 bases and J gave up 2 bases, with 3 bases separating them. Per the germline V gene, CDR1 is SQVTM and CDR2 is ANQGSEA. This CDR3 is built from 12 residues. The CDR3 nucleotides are TGCAGCGTTGCGGCTGGGGCCAACGTCCTGACTTTC. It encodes CSVAAGANVLTF.

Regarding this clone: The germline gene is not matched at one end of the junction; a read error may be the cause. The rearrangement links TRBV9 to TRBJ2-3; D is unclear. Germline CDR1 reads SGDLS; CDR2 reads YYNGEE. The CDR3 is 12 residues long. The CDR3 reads CASSPTTDTQCF. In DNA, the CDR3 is TGTGCCAGCAGCCCGACCACAGATACGCAGTGTTTT.

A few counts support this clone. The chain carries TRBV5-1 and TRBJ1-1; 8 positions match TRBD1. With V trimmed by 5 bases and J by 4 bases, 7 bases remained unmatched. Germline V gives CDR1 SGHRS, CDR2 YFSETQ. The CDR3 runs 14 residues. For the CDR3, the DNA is TGCGCCAGCAGTCTTGGGGACAGGAGCACTGAAGCTTTCTTT. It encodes CASSLGDRSTEAFF. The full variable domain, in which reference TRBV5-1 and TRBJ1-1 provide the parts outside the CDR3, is KAGVTQTPRYLIKTRGQQVTLSCSPISGHRSVSWYQQTPGQGLQFLFEYFSETQRNKGNFPGRFSGRQFSNSRSEMNVSTLELGDSALYLCASSLGDRSTEAFFGQGTRLTVV.

The DNA for the CDR3 is TGTGCCAGCAGTAAAGGACACTCCTCTGGAAACACCATATATTTT. Its translation: CASSKGHSSGNTIYF. The chain links TRBV13 to TRBJ1-3; possible D gene TRBD1, 5 bases. CDR3 size: 15 residues. V gave up 6 bases and J gave up 0 bases, with 12 bases separating them. CDR1 PRHDT and CDR2 FYEKMQ come from the germline V gene (reference sequence). Full variable domain (missing parts from reference TRBV13 and TRBJ1-3): AAGVIQSPRHLIKEKRETATLKCYPIPRHDTVYWYQQGPGQDPQFLISFYEKMQSDKGSIPDRFSAQQFSDYHSELNMSSLELGDSALYFCASSKGHSSGNTIYFGEGSWLTVV.

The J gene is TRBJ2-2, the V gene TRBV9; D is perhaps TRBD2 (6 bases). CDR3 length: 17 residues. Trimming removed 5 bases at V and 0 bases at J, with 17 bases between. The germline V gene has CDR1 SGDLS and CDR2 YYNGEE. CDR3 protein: CASRPTSSHANTGELFF. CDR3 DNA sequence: TGTGCCAGCAGACCAACTAGCTCACACGCGAACACCGGGGAGCTGTTTTTT.